This T cell receptor beta chain was documented in a study of T cells in Graves' hyperthyroidism and ophthalmopathy. Study-level information: Peripheral blood was taken when the disease was first diagnosed, before any treatment began. General study results and limits: Blood also held most thyroid clonotypes expanded beyond 0.001. For ophthalmopathy, model prediction preceded onset by a median roughly 6.3 months.

The V end was cut by 5 bases, the J end by 6 bases, with 10 bases between. The CDR3 totals 12 residues. Germline V gene sequence: CDR1 GTSNPN, CDR2 SVGIG (reference sequence). This clonotype was observed at least ten times. Its antigen is not known. Newly diagnosed hyperthyroidism, duration under 2 months, in patients aged 18 to 65. The investigators amplified TCR beta CDR3 regions from RNA transcripts. First-round RT-PCR targeting the TCR CDR3 was performed with the HTBI primer set. Using its own MiXCR run on the multiplex PCR reads, TCRdb lists one record per CDR3 protein. The data hold 600,000 to 900,000 distinct CDR3 sequences, with about 15% observed a single time.

This chain links TRBV30 with TRBJ2-2, with a tentative D call TRBD1 (6 bases). Material: blood. The clonotype was recovered from a man younger than 30 with Graves' hyperthyroidism. CDR3 loop: CAWGNRAGELFF. CDR3 in DNA: TGTGCCTGGGGGAACAGGGCCGGGGAGCTGTTTTTT.